These 14 T cell receptor beta chains share one sample of origin, sequenced in a study of T cells in Graves' hyperthyroidism and ophthalmopathy. TCR beta CDR3 regions were amplified from RNA. The HTBI primer set served for first-round RT-PCR of the TCR CDR3. TCRdb called the multiplex PCR reads again in MiXCR, with one record for every CDR3 protein. The data hold around 620,000 distinct CDR3 sequences, with approximately 44% observed a single time. Sequenced sample: peripheral blood or thyroid tissue (not recorded which). Receptors were obtained from an adult woman with Graves' disease, either hyperthyroidism or ophthalmopathy (not recorded which).

The CDR3 DNA sequence: TGTGCCAGTGGTTCCCCGGTGTTTGAAGCTTTCTTT. Amino acids: CASGSPVFEAFF. The chain couples TRBV19 to TRBJ1-1, with D uncertain. Germline V gives CDR1 LNHDA, CDR2 SQIVND (reference sequence). This CDR3 has 12 amino acids. Trimming removed 8 bases from V and 7 bases from J, with 14 bases in between.

This clonotype was counted ten times or more. The CDR3 DNA reads TGTGCCAGTAGACCCGGGGAAGGGAAGGCTTTCTTT. This codes for CASRPGEGKAFF. This rearrangement joins TRBV2 to TRBJ1-1; D ambiguous. This CDR3 has 12 amino acids. Germline-derived CDR1 and CDR2 are SNHLY and FYNNEI. V lost 9 bases and J lost 11, with 19 bases in between.

With regard to this clonotype: Germline and junction disagree at one end, which may indicate a read error. V usage is TRBV4-1 and J usage is TRBJ2-5; D is possibly TRBD1 or TRBD2 (5 bases each). CDR3 length: 13 residues. CDR1 MGHRA and CDR2 YSYEKL come from the germline V gene. The CDR3 region has the DNA TGTGCCAGCAGCCAAAGGGACCCTGAGACCCAGTACTTC. The encoded protein is CASSQRDPETQYF.

The rearrangement links TRBV20-1 to TRBJ1-5; D is perhaps TRBD1 (5 bases). CDR3 length: 16 residues. The V end was cut by 6 bases, the J end by 1 base, with 19 bases between. Germline V CDR1 and CDR2: DFQATT, SNEGSKA (reference sequence). CDR3 sequence reads: CSATNTGGRSNQPQHF. CDR3 bases: TGCAGTGCCACAAACACGGGGGGTAGAAGCAATCAGCCCCAGCATTTT.

This chain uses TRBV10-3 with TRBJ2-2, with 10 nucleotides matching TRBD2. From germline, CDR1 is ENHRY and CDR2 SYGVKD. V shed 6 bases, J shed 6 bases, and the junction held 7 bases outside the gene matches. The CDR3 is 15 residues long. CDR3 nucleotides: TGTGCCATCAGGGCTGGGACTAGCGAAGCCGGGGAGCTGTTTTTT. It codes for CAIRAGTSEAGELFF.

The rearrangement uses TRBV20-1 and TRBJ1-2; D may be TRBD1 (5 bases). Trimming removed 3 bases at V and 6 bases at J, with 14 bases between. The CDR3 spans 13 residues. CDR1 is DFQATT, CDR2 SNEGSKA, per germline (reference sequence). CDR3 nucleotides: TGCAGTGCTAGGGGAGGGGCGTATGATGGCTACACCTTC. This gives the protein CSARGGAYDGYTF.

The rearrangement uses TRBV19 and TRBJ2-6; D not resolved. This CDR3 region has 13 residues. Trimming stripped 6 bases from V and 6 bases from J, with 9 bases between. Germline assignment: CDR1 LNHDA and CDR2 SQIVND (reference sequence). The chain's CDR3 is CASSSVEANVLTF. The CDR3 nucleotides read TGTGCCAGTAGCTCGGTTGAGGCCAACGTCCTGACTTTC.

CDR3 protein: CSVNDGQGVYGYTF. Here the CDR3 DNA reads TGCAGCGTTAATGATGGACAGGGCGTCTACGGCTACACCTTC. V and J are TRBV29-1 and TRBJ1-2; 8 positions agree with TRBD1. The CDR3 is 14 amino acids. The V segment lost 5 bases and the J segment 8 bases; nucleotides outside the gene matches: 13. Looked up from germline, CDR1 is SQVTM and CDR2 is ANQGSEA.

This clonotype showed up just a few times. The CDR3 coding sequence is TGTGCCAGCAGTTCATCCCTCTACAGGGGATCGAATGGCTACACCTTC. This sequence encodes CASSSSLYRGSNGYTF. The chain carries TRBV6-6 and TRBJ1-2; 7 bases agree with TRBD1. The CDR3 is 16 amino acids. V was pared by 4 bases and J by 6 bases, with 14 bases of the junction left unmatched. Germline loops: CDR1 MNHNY, CDR2 SVGAGI (reference sequence).

This chain links TRBV25-1 with TRBJ1-1; no reliable D call. CDR1 and CDR2 (germline): MGHDK, SYGVNS. The CDR3 contains 15 residues. V was clipped by 0 bases and J by 1 base, with 9 bases between them. The CDR3 spells CASSEYGVPNTEAFF. CDR3 coding DNA: TGTGCCAGCAGTGAATATGGGGTCCCGAACACTGAAGCTTTCTTT.

With regard to this clonotype: This may be a read error, as it is one base from a much larger clone. This chain uses TRBV6-2 or TRBV6-3 with TRBJ2-7, with D tentatively TRBD1 (6 bases). CDR3 length: 15 amino acids. Per the germline V gene, CDR1 is MNHEY and CDR2 is SVGEGT. CDR3 region: CASRKRQATLYEQCF. In nucleotides, the CDR3 is TGTGCCAGCAGGAAAAGACAGGCCACCCTCTACGAGCAGTGCTTC.

The chain links TRBV7-2 to TRBJ1-1; a weak D match, TRBD1 (5 bases). The ends were cut back, 6 bases at V and 4 bases at J, with 18 bases in the middle. The CDR3 is 15 residues long. Looked up from germline, CDR1 is SGHTA and CDR2 is FQGNSA. The CDR3 region has the DNA TGTGCCAGCAGTCGATACGGCGGGGGTGTCACTGAAGCTTTCTTT. This translates into CASSRYGGGVTEAFF.

The genes are TRBV10-3 and TRBJ1-2; D remains ambiguous. The CDR3 is 11 residues long. Trimming took off 8 bases at V and 7 bases at J, with 11 bases between the two ends. The germline V gene encodes CDR1 ENHRY and CDR2 SYGVKD. In nucleotides, the CDR3 is TGTGCCATCCTCCCGGTGGCTGGCTACACCTTC. Its protein product is CAILPVAGYTF.

V usage is TRBV25-1 and J usage is TRBJ1-2, with 8 positions matching TRBD1. There are 14 residues in the CDR3. CDR1 and CDR2 from the germline V gene are MGHDK and SYGVNS. The junction had 8 bases not matched to a gene; V was cut back by 8 bases and J by 3 bases. In DNA, the CDR3 is TGTGCCAGCCCATGGGACAGGAGCTACTATGGCTACACCTTC. The encoded protein is CASPWDRSYYGYTF.